This TCR beta chain was retrieved from a study of cytomegalovirus exposure and HLA in healthy donors (dated by TCRdb to 2016 to 2017). In terms of the full investigation: A later analysis indicated that the 90 to 150 validation repertoires were generated on the platform also employed for the 700 or so repertoires of the first cohort. The study aimed to test whether signatures of past pathogen exposure could be identified by cataloging public T cell receptors. Besides the first cohort of around 700 subjects, a separate validation cohort made up of 95 to 150 different subjects was used. To predict cytomegalovirus infection status, the study brought together high-throughput TCR immunosequencing, statistical association of individual TCRs with disease status, and machine learning.

The paper's findings and limits, for the study overall: A later analysis found that TCRs clustered in the first cohort also tended to co-occur in the approximately 120 validation repertoires, with approximately 94% of cluster scores above 0. Most TCR sequences were seen in very few donors, while some public TCRs were found in many individuals. It was suggested by the authors that the approach could potentially be generalized to other disease states and immunological phenotypes. A few of the identified cytomegalovirus-associated TCR beta chains were confirmed in vitro to be specific for cytomegalovirus antigens. A total of about 150 TCR beta chains were listed by the study as associated with cytomegalovirus. In both the original and validation cohorts, the classifier was reported to diagnose cytomegalovirus status with high specificity and sensitivity. A later analysis lacked HLA typing for the validation cohort, so it scored co-occurrence in that cohort across all 130 or so repertoires.

Preparation of the library involved the immunoSEQ multiplex PCR assay. In the original analysis: To diagnose cytomegalovirus status from the catalog of TCR beta chain sequences, a statistical classification framework was built. Drawn from immuneACCESS, this table holds only the in-frame rearrangements with V and J called that TCRdb kept. Clones are partly lost; checked studies trace under half to an unresolved V gene and leave the rest unexplained. V, J and clone size are taken as reported in that table, and D and trimming were inferred from the DNA itself. For this sample the table gives 150,000 to 200,000 clones, of which around 88% were detected only once. The biggest ten clones account for over 1.3% of the sample. Worth noting for this clone: Its recognized antigen is unknown. Nothing much larger sits one base from this clone, and base qualities are not available.

From cysteine to phenylalanine, the CDR3 is 11 amino acids long. Only the CDR3 region is kept as DNA, spanning 33 bases read in frame from base 1. CDR1 and CDR2 were assigned from the germline V gene as MNHEY and SVGAGI. The junction shows trimming of 8 bases on V and 6 bases on J, plus 10 bases between the germline ends. The donors were included in the validation cohort of around 120 subjects, a group kept apart from the approximately 650-subject first cohort. The clonotype was recovered from a woman in her late teens or twenties in good health and CMV-seronegative. The chain is made from TRBV6-5 and TRBJ1-1; possibly the D gene is TRBD1, per 5 matching bases. The sequencing input was PBMCs. This receptor has the CDR3 CASGRGSEAFF. The DNA sequence is TGTGCCAGCGGTAGGGGCTCTGAAGCTTTCTTT.